The 17 T cell receptor beta chains presented below share a single source sample, sequenced in a study of T cells after yellow fever vaccination. One entry per CDR3 protein, called by TCRdb with MiXCR from the 5' RACE reads. The table has roughly 500,000 distinct CDR3 sequences, roughly 21% seen once. This specimen was PBMCs, taken 15 days after the yellow fever booster vaccination. All receptors derive from a man between 25 and 39 years old who received the YFV17D yellow fever vaccine.

This clonotype was counted a few times. J is TRBJ1-1 and V is TRBV6-1; D possibly corresponds to TRBD1 (6 bases). The V gene's germline CDR1 is MNHNS and CDR2 SASEGT. The CDR3 runs to 14 residues. Trimming left V 6 bases short and J 1 base short, with 12 bases between. This chain's CDR3 is CASSWGAGNTEAFF. The CDR3 coding sequence is TGTGCCAGCAGCTGGGGGGCGGGGAACACTGAAGCTTTCTTT.

This clonotype was seen only a few times. The chain recombines TRBV24-1 with TRBJ2-7, with 10 bases that match TRBD1. The germline CDR1 and CDR2 sequences are KGHDR and SFDVKD. CDR3 length: 13 residues. Trimming at V came to 6 bases and at J to 4 bases, leaving 2 bases not matched to a gene. The CDR3 sequence is CATSRTGGYEQYF. In DNA, the CDR3 is TGTGCCACCAGTAGGACAGGGGGATACGAGCAGTACTTC.

This rearrangement joins TRBV7-9 to TRBJ2-7, with a possible D match to TRBD1 (5 bases). The CDR3 length is 15 residues. Germline CDR1 SEHNR, CDR2 FQNEAQ (reference sequence). Between the trimmed V and J ends, which lost 5 bases and 2 bases, there was a span of 16 bases. This CDR3 reads CASSHYHRSPYEQYF. The CDR3, as DNA: TGTGCCAGCAGCCATTATCACAGGTCCCCCTACGAGCAGTACTTC.

The chain carries TRBV19 and TRBJ2-7; D possibly corresponds to TRBD2 (6 bases). Germline V gene sequence: CDR1 LNHDA, CDR2 SQIVND (reference sequence). The V and J ends lost 5 bases and 9 bases respectively, with 20 bases between them. This CDR3 has 14 residues. The CDR3 spells CASSPTGLPSTQYF. The DNA for the CDR3 is TGTGCCAGTAGTCCAACGGGACTCCCTTCCACGCAGTACTTC. The variable domain in full, with the rest retrieved from reference TRBV19 and TRBJ2-7, is DGGITQSPKYLFRKEGQNVTLSCEQNLNHDAMYWYRQDPGQGLRLIYYSQIVNDFQKGDIAEGYSVSREKKESFPLTVTSAQKNPTAFYLCASSPTGLPSTQYFGPGTRLTVT.

This clonotype was seen a few times. V is TRBV9 and J is TRBJ2-1, with 10 bases identical to TRBD1. Germline CDR1 SGDLS, CDR2 YYNGEE. This CDR3 has 14 amino acids. Trimming cost V 4 bases and J 5 bases; bases outside gene matches: 3. This chain's CDR3 is CASSRDRGNNEQFF. CDR3 nucleotide sequence: TGTGCCAGCAGCCGGGACAGGGGAAACAATGAGCAGTTCTTC.

This clonotype was found many times. This chain joins TRBV12-3 or TRBV12-4 and TRBJ2-1; D perhaps matches TRBD2 (6 bases). The V and J ends lost 5 bases and 4 bases respectively, with 9 bases between them. The CDR3 is 13 residues long. CDR3 protein: CASSRDSYNEQFF. The CDR3, as DNA: TGTGCCAGCAGTCGGGACTCGTACAATGAGCAGTTCTTC.

This chain links TRBV6-1 with TRBJ2-4; D remains unclear. Germline V CDR1 and CDR2: MNHNS, SASEGT. The CDR3 totals 15 residues. Deletions cut 5 bases from V and 9 bases from J, with 20 bases between. CDR3 amino acids: CASSTLRLGRGIQYF. For the CDR3, the DNA is TGTGCCAGCAGTACCCTCCGCCTAGGGCGAGGCATTCAGTACTTC.

This clonotype was picked up many times. V and J are TRBV30 and TRBJ2-1; 8 bases fit TRBD2. This CDR3 contains 13 residues. The germline V gene encodes CDR1 GTSNPN and CDR2 SVGIG (reference sequence). The V and J ends lost 5 bases and 8 bases, in that order; junction bases with no gene match: 8. This CDR3 is CAWDTGTSYEQFF. The CDR3 DNA follows: TGTGCCTGGGATACCGGGACTAGTTATGAGCAGTTCTTC.

The chain recombines TRBV20-1 with TRBJ2-3; 9 bases match TRBD1. V lost 6 bases and J lost 2; bases outside the gene matches: 6. CDR1 and CDR2 (germline): DFQATT, SNEGSKA (reference sequence). CDR3 length: 14 amino acids. The CDR3 is CSAFGQGFTDTQYF. The CDR3 DNA is TGCAGTGCCTTTGGACAGGGGTTCACAGATACGCAGTATTTT.

The J gene is TRBJ2-5, the V gene TRBV10-1; 9 nucleotides match TRBD2. V shed 7 bases, J shed 5 bases, and the junction held 11 bases outside the gene matches. From germline, CDR1 is WNHNN and CDR2 SYGVQD (reference sequence). The CDR3 consists of 15 residues. CDR3 DNA: TGCGCCAGCACCCATTTAGCGGGAGAGGTGGAGACCCAGTACTTC. The encoded protein is CASTHLAGEVETQYF.

This rearrangement joins TRBV11-2 to TRBJ2-1; 8 positions agree with TRBD2. The CDR3 covers 18 residues. The ends lost 4 bases at V and 1 base at J; junction bases unmatched: 12. The germline CDR1 and CDR2 sequences are SGHAT and FQNNGV. The CDR3 sequence is CASSSLAGRAMSYNEQFF. In DNA, the CDR3 is TGTGCCAGCAGCTCATTGGCCGGGAGGGCCATGTCCTACAATGAGCAGTTCTTC.

This clonotype turned up a few times. The chain joins TRBV28 to TRBJ1-5, with 12 positions matching TRBD1. Germline V lookup: CDR1 MDHEN, CDR2 SYDVKM. J was trimmed by 6 bases and V by 6 bases; bases with no gene match: 12. The CDR3 loop spans 17 amino acids. The chain's CDR3 is CASRPGTGGGGRQPQHF. CDR3 sequence (DNA): TGTGCCAGCAGACCCGGGACAGGGGGCGGCGGTCGTCAGCCCCAGCATTTT.

This clonotype has just a few counts. The chain is built from TRBV4-1 and TRBJ2-7; unclear D gene. The germline gives CDR1 MGHRA, CDR2 YSYEKL. This CDR3 comprises 14 residues. Trimming removed 0 bases from V and 3 bases from J, with 9 bases in between. The CDR3 coding sequence is TGCGCCAGCAGCCAAGATGAGTATTTCTACGAGCAGTACTTC. This translates into CASSQDEYFYEQYF.

This clonotype was picked up a small number of times. The chain joins TRBV7-6 to TRBJ2-7, with TRBD1 identical over 8 bases. Per the germline V gene, CDR1 is SGHVS and CDR2 is FNYEAQ. The CDR3 has 13 amino acids. Trimming at V came to 0 bases and at J to 6 bases, leaving 1 base not matched to a gene. The DNA for the CDR3 is TGTGCCAGCAGCTTAGCTGACAGGGGCGAGCAGTACTTC. It translates to CASSLADRGEQYF.

V gene TRBV20-1 combines with J gene TRBJ1-4, with D perhaps matching TRBD1 (6 bases). The V gene lost 0 bases and the J gene lost 7 bases, with 15 bases spanning the gap. This CDR3 is 15 amino acids long. CDR1 and CDR2 from the germline V gene are DFQATT and SNEGSKA (reference sequence). The CDR3 here is CSARDPGADGEKLFF. The CDR3 DNA sequence: TGCAGTGCTAGAGATCCGGGGGCGGATGGTGAAAAACTGTTTTTT.

The chain joins TRBV20-1 to TRBJ2-1; D gene uncertain. Germline V lookup: CDR1 DFQATT, CDR2 SNEGSKA (reference sequence). V lost 6 bases and J 8 bases, leaving 14 bases between the germline ends. The CDR3 is 12 residues long. The CDR3 DNA is TGCAGTGCAAGGATTAGCATCTATGAGCAGTTCTTC. Its protein product is CSARISIYEQFF.

This clonotype showed up just a few times. This chain links TRBV5-6 with TRBJ2-2; D may be TRBD2 (5 bases). Looked up from germline, CDR1 is SGHDT and CDR2 is YYEEEE. V was clipped by 4 bases and J by 7 bases, with 11 bases between them. The CDR3 is made up of 13 amino acids. CDR3 in DNA: TGTGCCAGCAGCCCGACACGGGACGGGGAGCTGTTTTTT. Translated: CASSPTRDGELFF.